This TCR beta chain originates from a study of PD-L1 blockade in urothelial cancer. Overall study: After treatment start, blood was analyzed at 3 weeks (second dose) and at 6 weeks.

Time point of the sample: pretreatment peripheral blood. The CDR3 loop spans 14 amino acids. Deletions cut 4 bases from V and 9 bases from J, with 16 bases between. The germline gives CDR1 SGHTA, CDR2 FQGNSA. Here immunoSEQ multiplex PCR was the method, and the copy in TCRdb shows in-frame clones only, minus some. Of 35,000 to 40,000 clones in the sample, around 85% were seen once. This receptor was taken from an elderly man with urothelial cancer. The specimen comprised PBMCs, sampled around atezolizumab (anti-PD-L1) treatment. The chain joins TRBV7-2 to TRBJ2-1; TRBD2 might be the D (6 bases). CDR3 bases: TGTGCCAGCAGCTATCAACGACTAGTTCTTGAGCAGTTCTTC. It codes for CASSYQRLVLEQFF.